A selection of T cell receptor beta chains follows, all from one sample in a study of blood T cells in healthy people across ages. TCRdb re-analysed the 5' RACE reads in MiXCR, keeping a single row per CDR3 protein. Altogether under 2,000,000 distinct CDR3 sequences are present, approximately 50% being singletons, with the ten largest covering approximately 2.1%. Sequencing was performed on blood. These receptors all come from a woman in her thirties or forties in good health. Each CDR3 is given with its conserved first and last residue. The order of the fields is J gene, D gene, clone size, V gene, CDR3 protein, CDR3 DNA. A D gene is named only where the DNA matches it firmly. Clone size appears in some rows only: once, few, many, or a class for an expanded clone.

TRBJ2-5 | TRBD2 | few | TRBV7-2 | CASSLGGGLAETQYF | TGTGCCAGCAGCTTGGGGGGAGGACTAGCAGAGACCCAGTACTTC
TRBJ2-7 | . | . | TRBV28 | CASSPPAGHPTYEQYF | TGTGCCAGCAGTCCTCCGGCGGGACACCCAACCTACGAGCAGTACTTC
TRBJ2-6 | . | . | TRBV20-1 | CSARRTGSGANVLTF | TGCAGTGCTAGGCGTACAGGCTCTGGGGCCAACGTCCTGACTTTC
TRBJ2-5 | . | few | TRBV14 | CASSQNPLKYQETQYF | TGTGCCAGCAGCCAAAATCCTCTGAAATACCAAGAGACCCAGTACTTC
TRBJ2-7 | TRBD2 | once | TRBV12-3/TRBV12-4 | CASSGGTSDYEQYF | TGTGCCAGCAGTGGGGGGACTAGCGACTACGAGCAGTACTTC
TRBJ1-6 | . | few | TRBV9 | CASSAGLNNSPLHF | TGTGCCAGCAGTGCGGGACTTAATAATTCACCCCTCCACTTT
TRBJ1-2 | TRBD1 | . | TRBV18 | CASSATGWNGYTF | TGTGCCAGCTCCGCGACAGGGTGGAATGGCTACACCTTC
TRBJ2-1 | . | . | TRBV4-3 | CASSQDDREQFF | TGCGCCAGCAGCCAAGATGATCGGGAGCAGTTCTTC
TRBJ1-2 | . | few | TRBV12-3/TRBV12-4 | CASRTDYGYTF | TGTGCCAGCAGGACAGACTATGGCTACACCTTC
TRBJ2-5 | . | . | TRBV6-2/TRBV6-3 | CASKPRVETQYF | TGTGCCAGCAAACCCAGAGTTGAGACCCAGTACTTC
TRBJ1-5 | . | few | TRBV7-2 | CASSSAADINQPQHF | TGTGCCAGCAGCTCCGCGGCGGACATCAATCAGCCCCAGCATTTT
TRBJ2-7 | TRBD2 | . | TRBV7-2 | CASSLIFGGGVNEQYF | TGTGCCAGCAGCTTAATATTTGGCGGGGGGGTGAACGAGCAGTACTTC
TRBJ2-3 | TRBD2 | few | TRBV11-2 | CASRTSGGPTDTQYF | TGTGCCAGCAGGACTAGCGGGGGGCCGACAGATACGCAGTATTTT
TRBJ1-2 | . | few | TRBV6-5 | CASTQDRTYGYTF | TGTGCCAGCACCCAAGACAGGACCTATGGCTACACCTTC
TRBJ2-3 | . | . | TRBV5-1 | CASKRDPDTQYF | TGCGCCAGCAAGAGGGACCCAGATACGCAGTATTTT
TRBJ2-1 | TRBD1 | once | TRBV19 | CASSIGAGTGDNEQFF | TGTGCCAGTAGTATTGGCGCCGGGACAGGAGACAATGAGCAGTTCTTC
TRBJ2-7 | . | . | TRBV7-2 | CASSPPRAQQYF | TGTGCCAGCAGCCCCCCTCGGGCGCAGCAGTACTTC
TRBJ1-5 | . | . | TRBV7-9 | CASSSVGSSNQPQHF | TGTGCCAGCAGCTCCGTGGGAAGCAGCAATCAGCCCCAGCATTTT
TRBJ2-7 | TRBD1 | few | TRBV5-1 | CASSLSGQGAYEQYF | TGTGCCAGCAGTTTATCGGGACAGGGGGCTTACGAGCAGTACTTC
TRBJ2-1 | TRBD2 | . | TRBV20-1 | CSARPGGALNEQFF | TGCAGTGCTAGGCCCGGGGGGGCCCTCAATGAGCAGTTCTTC
TRBJ2-7 | . | . | TRBV6-5 | CASSRTGANEQYF | TGTGCCAGCAGTCGGACGGGTGCCAACGAGCAGTACTTC
TRBJ2-3 | TRBD1 | . | TRBV20-1 | CSANGLRDRDSRTPSDTQYF | TGCAGTGCTAATGGGCTCCGGGACAGAGATTCTAGGACGCCATCAGATACGCAGTATTTT
TRBJ2-7 | . | . | TRBV6-1 | CASYLYEQYF | TGTGCCTCCTACCTGTACGAGCAGTACTTC